The T cell receptor (beta chain) described here comes from a study of early T cells in non-severe SARS-CoV-2 infection. Study overall: Bulk RNA taken from unsorted whole blood was sequenced, leaving chains unpaired. General study points: Anti-spike CD8 responses were favored in VDJdb matching, and private and CD4 specificities were missed.

In the library, individual cDNA molecules carried attached unique molecular identifiers. Each CDR3 protein gets one entry after TCRdb re-called the 5' RACE reads with MiXCR. The table has about 90,000 distinct CDR3 sequences, 14% seen once; the top ten hold roughly 7%. The CDR3 has 14 amino acids. Deletions cut 2 bases from V and 0 bases from J, with 8 bases between. Germline CDR1 reads SGHVS; CDR2 reads FNYEAQ. This clonotype was seen a handful of times. Its specificity is not known. The specimen sequenced was whole blood. This clonotype was obtained from an adult who was a healthcare worker with PCR-confirmed SARS-CoV-2 infection or an uninfected control (not recorded which). The chain employs TRBV7-6 and TRBJ2-7; no clear D gene. The CDR3 is CASSLQASSYEQYF. The CDR3, as DNA: TGTGCCAGCAGCTTACAGGCCAGCTCCTACGAGCAGTACTTC. The variable domain in full, completed from reference TRBV7-6 and TRBJ2-7, reads GAGVSQSPRYKVTKRGQDVALRCDPISGHVSLYWYRQALGQGPEFLTYFNYEAQQDKSGLPNDRFSAERPEGSISTLTIQRTEQRDSAMYRCASSLQASSYEQYFGPGTRLTVT.